This is a list of T cell receptor beta chains from one sample in a study of T-cell memory formation after mild COVID-19. TCRdb fed the 5' RACE reads into MiXCR, producing one record per CDR3 protein. Found here are approximately 65,000 distinct CDR3 sequences, about 9.4% of them singletons; the top ten hold around 1.1%. Sequencing was carried out using PBMCs or a T cell subset sorted from them (not recorded which). These receptors were obtained from a man between 18 and 35 years old who had mild COVID-19 (a few samples of this study predate the infection). Cell type and time point are not known. The CDR3 runs from the conserved cysteine through the conserved F or W.

v_gene	j_gene	CDR3aa
TRBV7-9	TRBJ2-2	CASSLETLNTGELFF
TRBV12-3/TRBV12-4	TRBJ2-5	CASSSQRETQYF
TRBV4-3	TRBJ2-7	CASSQSVNGYEQYF
TRBV12-3/TRBV12-4	TRBJ1-1	CASALGGAAEAFF
TRBV7-8	TRBJ2-3	CASSLFSSGYTDTQYF
TRBV5-1	TRBJ1-2	CASSLDPHPVGNYGYTF
TRBV12-3/TRBV12-4	TRBJ1-5	CASSPLILQPQHF
TRBV7-2	TRBJ2-4	CASSLSYRESAKNIQYF
TRBV7-9	TRBJ1-2	CASSSGTGIRSGYTF
TRBV12-3/TRBV12-4	TRBJ2-5	CASIPPGSGIQYF
TRBV5-1	TRBJ2-1	CASSQEGTSSREQFF
TRBV20-1	TRBJ2-4	CSARDPMSLAKNIQYF
TRBV20-1	TRBJ2-7	CSARGQLAGGPLYEQYF
TRBV7-2	TRBJ1-1	CASSLRLLGAEAFF
TRBV11-2	TRBJ1-5	CASSLVTGVGQPQHF
TRBV7-9	TRBJ1-4	CASSVGQGGEKLFF
TRBV6-5	TRBJ1-1	CASSYRSTGANTEAFF
TRBV25-1	TRBJ2-7	CASRGASYEQYF
TRBV12-3/TRBV12-4	TRBJ2-1	CASSLAEGGRAYNEQFF
TRBV4-1	TRBJ2-1	CASSQDREYNEQFF
TRBV5-5	TRBJ2-5	CASEREETQYF
TRBV29-1	TRBJ2-5	CSGLDRTQETQYF
TRBV20-1	TRBJ2-5	CSARPLAGAGKTQYF
TRBV29-1	TRBJ2-7	CSVGYLTPGEQYF
TRBV25-1	TRBJ1-5	CASGRRDSYNQPQHF
TRBV29-1	TRBJ2-7	CSVAPIKGEQYF
TRBV9	TRBJ2-1	CASSVATTYNEQFF
TRBV6-5	TRBJ1-2	CASSYQSVLPYGYTF
TRBV5-1	TRBJ2-7	CASSFSGNYEQYF
TRBV19	TRBJ1-5	CATQGTPYNQPQHF
TRBV5-1	TRBJ1-1	CASRADYTEAFF
TRBV11-2	TRBJ2-2	CASSSQGNTGELFF
TRBV24-1	TRBJ2-3	CATSAMGQDTQYF
TRBV7-2	TRBJ2-3	CASSSTGSDTQYF
TRBV6-6	TRBJ2-1	CASSRGEEQFF
TRBV5-6	TRBJ1-1	CASSQGDTEAFF
TRBV29-1	TRBJ2-7	CSVLPGTESYEQYF
TRBV5-6	TRBJ1-5	CASSLSGQGGNQPQHF
TRBV12-3/TRBV12-4	TRBJ2-2	CASSRRTSAGELFF
TRBV5-1	TRBJ1-1	CASSLTGVTEAFF
TRBV5-4	TRBJ1-2	CASSLAWTGYLSYTF
TRBV9	TRBJ2-5	CASSVGLAGSEETQYF